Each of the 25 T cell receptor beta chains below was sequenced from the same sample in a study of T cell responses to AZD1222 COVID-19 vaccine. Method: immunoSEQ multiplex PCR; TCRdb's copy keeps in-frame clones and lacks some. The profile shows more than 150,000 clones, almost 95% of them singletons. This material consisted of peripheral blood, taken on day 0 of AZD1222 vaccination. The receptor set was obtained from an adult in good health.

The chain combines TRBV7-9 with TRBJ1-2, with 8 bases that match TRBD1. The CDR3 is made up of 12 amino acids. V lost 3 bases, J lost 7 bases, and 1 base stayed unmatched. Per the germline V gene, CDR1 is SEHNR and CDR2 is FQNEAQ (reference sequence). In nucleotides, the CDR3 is TGTGCCAGCAGCTTGGACAGGGTTGGCTACACCTTC. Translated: CASSLDRVGYTF.

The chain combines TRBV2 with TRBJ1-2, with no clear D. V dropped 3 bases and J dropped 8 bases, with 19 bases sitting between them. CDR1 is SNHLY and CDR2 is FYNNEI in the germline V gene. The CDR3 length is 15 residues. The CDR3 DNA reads TGTGCCAGCAGTGAGGACGGGCGGCACACGGGGGGCTACACCTTC. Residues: CASSEDGRHTGGYTF. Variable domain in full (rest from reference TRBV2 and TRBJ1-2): EPEVTQTPSHQVTQMGQEVILRCVPISNHLYFYWYRQILGQKVEFLVSFYNNEISEKSEIFDDQFSVERPDGSNFTLKIRSTKLEDSAMYFCASSEDGRHTGGYTFGSGTRLTVV.

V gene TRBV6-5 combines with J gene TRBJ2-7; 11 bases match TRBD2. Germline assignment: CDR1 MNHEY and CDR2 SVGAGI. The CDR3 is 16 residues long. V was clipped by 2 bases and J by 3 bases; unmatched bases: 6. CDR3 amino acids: CASSYAGTSGRYEQYF. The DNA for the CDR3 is TGTGCCAGCAGTTACGCCGGGACTAGCGGACGCTACGAGCAGTACTTC.

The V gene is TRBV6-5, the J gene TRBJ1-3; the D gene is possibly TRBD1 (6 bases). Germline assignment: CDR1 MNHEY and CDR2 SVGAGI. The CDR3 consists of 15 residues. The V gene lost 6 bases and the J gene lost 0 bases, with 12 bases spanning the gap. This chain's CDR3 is CASRGGRGSGNTIYF. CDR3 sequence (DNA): TGTGCCAGCAGAGGGGGACGCGGCTCTGGAAACACCATATATTTT.

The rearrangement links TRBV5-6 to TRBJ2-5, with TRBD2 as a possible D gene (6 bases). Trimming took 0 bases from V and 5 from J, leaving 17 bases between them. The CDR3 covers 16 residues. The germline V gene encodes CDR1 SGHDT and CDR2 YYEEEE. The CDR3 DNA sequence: TGTGCCAGCAGCTTGGGAGGGCGGGCCGGAGGGGAGACCCAGTACTTC. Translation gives CASSLGGRAGGETQYF.

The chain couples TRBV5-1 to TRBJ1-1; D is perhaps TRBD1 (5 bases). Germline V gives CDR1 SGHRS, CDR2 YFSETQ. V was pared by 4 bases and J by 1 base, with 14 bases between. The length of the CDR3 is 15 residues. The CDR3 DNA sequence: TGCGCCAGCAGCAACCCCGGGGCTTCGAACACTGAAGCTTTCTTT. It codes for CASSNPGASNTEAFF.

In nucleotides, the CDR3 is TGTGCCTGGAGTGTGTTACGCCTGACAGGGAATTATGTCTATGGCTACACCTTC. Its protein product is CAWSVLRLTGNYVYGYTF. The chain joins TRBV30 to TRBJ1-2; 7 nucleotides line up with TRBD1. J was trimmed by 4 bases and V by 0 bases; bases with no gene match: 17. Per germline, CDR1 GTSNPN and CDR2 SVGIG (reference sequence). There are 18 residues in the CDR3.

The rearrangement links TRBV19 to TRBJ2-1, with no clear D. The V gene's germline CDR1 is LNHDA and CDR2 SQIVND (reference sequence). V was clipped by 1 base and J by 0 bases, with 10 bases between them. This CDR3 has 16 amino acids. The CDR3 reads CASSIGGRSSYNEQFF. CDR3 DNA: TGTGCCAGTAGTATAGGTGGACGGAGCTCCTACAATGAGCAGTTCTTC.

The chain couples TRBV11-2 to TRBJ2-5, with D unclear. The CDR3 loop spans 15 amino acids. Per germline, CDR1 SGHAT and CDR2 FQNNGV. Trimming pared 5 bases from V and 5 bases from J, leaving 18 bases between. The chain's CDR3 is CASSPPPRSLETQYF. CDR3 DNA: TGTGCCAGCAGCCCCCCCCCGCGGAGCTTGGAGACCCAGTACTTC.

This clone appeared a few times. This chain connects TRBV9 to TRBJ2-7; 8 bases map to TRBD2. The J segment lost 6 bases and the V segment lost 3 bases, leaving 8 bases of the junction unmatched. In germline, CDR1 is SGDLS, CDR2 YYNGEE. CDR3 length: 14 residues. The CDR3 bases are TGTGCCAGCAGCGGTAGCGGGATCTCACGCGAGCAGTACTTC. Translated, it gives CASSGSGISREQYF.

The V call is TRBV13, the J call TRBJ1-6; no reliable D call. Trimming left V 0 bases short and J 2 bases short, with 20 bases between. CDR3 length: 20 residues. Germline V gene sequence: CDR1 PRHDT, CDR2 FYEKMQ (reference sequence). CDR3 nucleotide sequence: TGTGCCAGCAGCTTAGGCCAAGGGCGGCTCCGGAGGGCCTATAATTCACCCCTCCACTTT. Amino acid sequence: CASSLGQGRLRRAYNSPLHF.

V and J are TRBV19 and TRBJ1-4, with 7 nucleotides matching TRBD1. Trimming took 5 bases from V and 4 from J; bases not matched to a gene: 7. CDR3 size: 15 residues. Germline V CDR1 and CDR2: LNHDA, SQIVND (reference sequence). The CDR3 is CASSPPGGINEKLFF. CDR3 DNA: TGTGCCAGTAGTCCCCCAGGGGGGATTAATGAAAAACTGTTTTTT. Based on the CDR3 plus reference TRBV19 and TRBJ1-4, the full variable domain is DGGITQSPKYLFRKEGQNVTLSCEQNLNHDAMYWYRQDPGQGLRLIYYSQIVNDFQKGDIAEGYSVSREKKESFPLTVTSAQKNPTAFYLCASSPPGGINEKLFFGSGTQLSVL.

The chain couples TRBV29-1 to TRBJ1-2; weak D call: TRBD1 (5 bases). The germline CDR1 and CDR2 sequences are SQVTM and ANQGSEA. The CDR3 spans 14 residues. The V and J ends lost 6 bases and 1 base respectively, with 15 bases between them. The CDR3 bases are TGCAGCGTCGCACCACGACAGAATAACTATGGCTACACCTTC. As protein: CSVAPRQNNYGYTF. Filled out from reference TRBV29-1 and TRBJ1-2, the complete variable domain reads SAVISQKPSRDICQRGTSLTIQCQVDSQVTMMFWYRQQPGQSLTLIATANQGSEATYESGFVIDKFPISRPNLTFSTLTVSNMSPEDSSIYLCSVAPRQNNYGYTFGSGTRLTVV.

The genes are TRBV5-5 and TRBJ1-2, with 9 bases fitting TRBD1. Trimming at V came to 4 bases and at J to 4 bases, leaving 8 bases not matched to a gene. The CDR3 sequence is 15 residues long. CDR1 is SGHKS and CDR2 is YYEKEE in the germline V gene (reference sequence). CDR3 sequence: CASSLGQGTRYGYTF. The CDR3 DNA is TGTGCCAGCAGCCTGGGACAGGGTACTCGCTATGGCTACACCTTC.

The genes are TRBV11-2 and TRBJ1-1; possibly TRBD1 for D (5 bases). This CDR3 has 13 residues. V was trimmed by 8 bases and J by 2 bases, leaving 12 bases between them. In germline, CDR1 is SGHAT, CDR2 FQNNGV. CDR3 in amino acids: CASLRGGNTEAFF. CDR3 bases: TGTGCCAGCCTGCGGGGGGGAAACACTGAAGCTTTCTTT. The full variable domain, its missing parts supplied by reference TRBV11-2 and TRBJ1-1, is EAGVAQSPRYKIIEKRQSVAFWCNPISGHATLYWYQQILGQGPKLLIQFQNNGVVDDSQLPKDRFSAERLKGVDSTLKIQPAKLEDSAVYLCASLRGGNTEAFFGQGTRLTVV.

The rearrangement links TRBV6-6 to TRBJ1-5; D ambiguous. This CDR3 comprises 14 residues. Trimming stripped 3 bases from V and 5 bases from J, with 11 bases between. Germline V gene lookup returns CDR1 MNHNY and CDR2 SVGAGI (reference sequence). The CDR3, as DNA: TGTGCCAGCAGTTATTCGGCCTACGATCAGCCCCAGCATTTT. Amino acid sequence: CASSYSAYDQPQHF.

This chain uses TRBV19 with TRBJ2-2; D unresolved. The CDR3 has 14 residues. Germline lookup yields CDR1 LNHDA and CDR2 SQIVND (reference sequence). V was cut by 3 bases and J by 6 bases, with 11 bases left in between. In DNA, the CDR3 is TGTGCCAGTAGTATTTTTGAAGGGCCCGGGGAGCTGTTTTTT. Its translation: CASSIFEGPGELFF.

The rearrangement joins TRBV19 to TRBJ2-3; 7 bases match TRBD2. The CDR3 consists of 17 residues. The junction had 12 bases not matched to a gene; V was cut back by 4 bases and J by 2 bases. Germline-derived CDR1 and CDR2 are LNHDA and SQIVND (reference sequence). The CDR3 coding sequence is TGTGCCAGTAGTAATCTGGTGGGGGACTACGACACAGATACGCAGTATTTT. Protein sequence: CASSNLVGDYDTDTQYF.

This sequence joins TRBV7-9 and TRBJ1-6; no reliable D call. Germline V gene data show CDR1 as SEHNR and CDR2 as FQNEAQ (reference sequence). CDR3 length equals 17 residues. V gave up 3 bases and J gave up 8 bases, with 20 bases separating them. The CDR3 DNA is TGTGCCAGCAGCTTTGTCGCCGGGATAGGTGTGCATTCACCCCTCCACTTT. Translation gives CASSFVAGIGVHSPLHF.

This CDR3 is CASSLQTGTPTLGNTIYF. The CDR3, as DNA: TGTGCCAGCAGCCTCCAGACAGGGACTCCGACCCTCGGAAACACCATATATTTT. This chain links TRBV4-2 with TRBJ1-3; 7 bases agree with TRBD1. J was trimmed by 4 bases and V by 4 bases; bases with no gene match: 16. Germline V gives CDR1 LGHNA, CDR2 YNFKEQ. The CDR3 runs 18 residues.

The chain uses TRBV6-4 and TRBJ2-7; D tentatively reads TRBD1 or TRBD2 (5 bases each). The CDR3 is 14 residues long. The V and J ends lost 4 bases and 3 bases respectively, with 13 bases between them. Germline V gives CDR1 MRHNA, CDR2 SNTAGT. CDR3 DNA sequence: TGTGCCAGCAGTGGAGATCCTGGGGGCTACGAGCAGTACTTC. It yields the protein CASSGDPGGYEQYF.

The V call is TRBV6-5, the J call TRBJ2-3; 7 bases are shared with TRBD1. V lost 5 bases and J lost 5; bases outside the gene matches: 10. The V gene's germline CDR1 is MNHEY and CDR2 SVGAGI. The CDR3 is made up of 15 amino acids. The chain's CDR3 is CASSQMTGRGDTQYF. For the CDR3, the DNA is TGTGCCAGCAGTCAGATGACAGGGAGAGGAGATACGCAGTATTTT.

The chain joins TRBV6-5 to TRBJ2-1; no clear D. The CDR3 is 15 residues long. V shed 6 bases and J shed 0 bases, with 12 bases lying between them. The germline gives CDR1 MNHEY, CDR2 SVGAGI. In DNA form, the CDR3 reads TGTGCCAGCAGATCCGACGGCAGCTCCTACAATGAGCAGTTCTTC. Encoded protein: CASRSDGSSYNEQFF.

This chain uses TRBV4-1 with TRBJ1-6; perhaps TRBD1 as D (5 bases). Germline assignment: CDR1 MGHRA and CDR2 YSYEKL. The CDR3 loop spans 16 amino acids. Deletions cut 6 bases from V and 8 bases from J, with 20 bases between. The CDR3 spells CASRLTGQGADSPLHF. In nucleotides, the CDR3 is TGCGCCAGCAGACTAACTGGGCAGGGCGCCGATTCACCCCTCCACTTT.

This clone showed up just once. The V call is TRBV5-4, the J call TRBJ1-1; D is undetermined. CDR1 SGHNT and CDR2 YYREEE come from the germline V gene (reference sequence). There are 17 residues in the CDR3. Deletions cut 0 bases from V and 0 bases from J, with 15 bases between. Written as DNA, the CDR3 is TGTGCCAGCAGCTTGGGGGCTTTTACGGGGATGAACACTGAAGCTTTCTTT. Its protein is CASSLGAFTGMNTEAFF.